The subject of this entry is one T cell receptor beta chain. In the authors' workflow: Scientists estimated how many nucleated cells there were by amplifying reference gene primers. TCRdb's copy holds only in-frame clones and misses some; the assay was immunoSEQ multiplex PCR. For V, J and clone size, that table is used; D and trimming come from the DNA. The repertoire holds roughly 200,000 clones, with roughly 80% as singletons. Per germline, CDR1 MDHEN and CDR2 SYDVKM. The CDR3 extends over 15 amino acids. Trimming cost V 2 bases and J 3 bases, with 11 bases left between them. The sample comes from a study of blood T cell repertoires in COVID-19. The overall study: The study drew acute and convalescent COVID-19 samples from the United States, Italy and Spain. The analysed material was cDNA or gDNA that came from T cells, B-cell-depleted T cells, or PBMCs.

Material for sequencing was peripheral blood. The chain employs TRBV28 and TRBJ2-1; weak D call: TRBD2 (6 bases). This sequence originates from a man aged 45-65 years who had recovered from COVID-19. In nucleotides, the CDR3 is TGTGCCAGCAGTTTAATGGGAGGAGGCTACAATGAGCAGTTCTTC. Its protein product is CASSLMGGGYNEQFF.